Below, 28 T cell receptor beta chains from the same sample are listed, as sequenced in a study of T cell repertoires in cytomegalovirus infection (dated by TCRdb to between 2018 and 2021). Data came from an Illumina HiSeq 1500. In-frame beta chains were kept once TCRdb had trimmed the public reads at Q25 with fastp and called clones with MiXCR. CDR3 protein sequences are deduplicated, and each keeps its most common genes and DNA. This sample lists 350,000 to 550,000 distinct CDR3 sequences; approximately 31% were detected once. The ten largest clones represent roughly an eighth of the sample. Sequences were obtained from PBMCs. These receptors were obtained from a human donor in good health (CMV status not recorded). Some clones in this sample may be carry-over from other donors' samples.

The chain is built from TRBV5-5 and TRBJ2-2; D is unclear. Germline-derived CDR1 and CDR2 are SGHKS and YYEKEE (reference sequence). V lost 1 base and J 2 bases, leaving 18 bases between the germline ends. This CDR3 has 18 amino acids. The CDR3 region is CASSLRAAPDYNTGELFF. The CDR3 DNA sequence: TGTGCCAGCAGCTTGCGGGCGGCCCCCGATTATAACACCGGGGAGCTGTTTTTT.

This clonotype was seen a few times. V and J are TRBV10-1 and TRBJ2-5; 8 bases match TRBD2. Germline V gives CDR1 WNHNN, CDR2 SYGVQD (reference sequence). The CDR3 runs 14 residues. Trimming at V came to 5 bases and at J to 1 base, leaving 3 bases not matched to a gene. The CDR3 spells CASSSGGSQETQYF. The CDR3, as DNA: TGCGCCAGCAGTAGCGGGGGATCCCAAGAGACCCAGTACTTC.

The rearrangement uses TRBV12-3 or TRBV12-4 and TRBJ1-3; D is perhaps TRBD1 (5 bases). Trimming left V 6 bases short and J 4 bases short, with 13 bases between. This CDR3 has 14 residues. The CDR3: CASSPQGTGNTIYF. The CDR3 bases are TGTGCCAGCAGCCCCCAGGGAACCGGAAACACCATATATTTT.

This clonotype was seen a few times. The CDR3 DNA reads as TGTGCCAGTAGTATAGTACAGGGGACTGAAGCTTTCTTT. Its translation: CASSIVQGTEAFF. The chain couples TRBV19 to TRBJ1-1; 7 bases line up with TRBD1. The CDR3 length is 13 residues. Looked up from germline, CDR1 is LNHDA and CDR2 is SQIVND (reference sequence). Unmatched junction bases numbered 1, after V lost 1 base and J lost 5 bases.

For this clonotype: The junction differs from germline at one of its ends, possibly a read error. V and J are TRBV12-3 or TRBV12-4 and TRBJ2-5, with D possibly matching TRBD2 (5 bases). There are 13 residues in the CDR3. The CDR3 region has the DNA TGTGCCAGGAGTTTCGGGCCGAGGGAGACCCAGTCCTTC. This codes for CARSFGPRETQSF.

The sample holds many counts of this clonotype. The CDR3 nucleotides read TGTGCCAGCAGCTTGCTAACAGTGAGGGACAATGAGCAGTTCTTC. This gives the protein CASSLLTVRDNEQFF. J is TRBJ2-1 and V is TRBV7-8, with a weak D call TRBD2 (5 bases). The CDR3 extends over 15 amino acids. The V gene lost 3 bases and the J gene lost 5 bases, with 14 bases spanning the gap. The germline gives CDR1 SGHVS, CDR2 FQNEAQ.

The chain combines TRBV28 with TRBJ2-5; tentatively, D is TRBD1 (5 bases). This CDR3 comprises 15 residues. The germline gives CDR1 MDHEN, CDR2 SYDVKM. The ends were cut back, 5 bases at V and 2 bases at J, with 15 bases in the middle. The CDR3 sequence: CASSPEGAEQETQYF. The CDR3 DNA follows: TGTGCCAGCAGTCCCGAAGGGGCAGAACAAGAGACCCAGTACTTC.

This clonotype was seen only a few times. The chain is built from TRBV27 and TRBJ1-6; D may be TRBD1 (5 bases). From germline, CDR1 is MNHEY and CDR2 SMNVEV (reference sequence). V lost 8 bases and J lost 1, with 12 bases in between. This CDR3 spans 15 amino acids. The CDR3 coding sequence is TGTGCCAGCCCGGGACCCCCTTCCTATAATTCACCCCTCCACTTT. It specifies CASPGPPSYNSPLHF.

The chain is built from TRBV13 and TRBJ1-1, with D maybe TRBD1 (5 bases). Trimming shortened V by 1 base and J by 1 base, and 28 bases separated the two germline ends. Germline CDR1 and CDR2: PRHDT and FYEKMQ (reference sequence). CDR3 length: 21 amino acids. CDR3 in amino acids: CASSLESGRWAGRSRNTEAFF. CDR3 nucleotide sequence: TGTGCCAGCAGCTTAGAATCCGGTCGGTGGGCGGGACGGTCCAGGAACACTGAAGCTTTCTTT.

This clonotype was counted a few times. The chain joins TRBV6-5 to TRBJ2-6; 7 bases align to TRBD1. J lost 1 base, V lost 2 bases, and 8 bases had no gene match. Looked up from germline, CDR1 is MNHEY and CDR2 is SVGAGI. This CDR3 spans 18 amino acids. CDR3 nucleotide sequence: TGTGCCAGCAGTTACCCTCCGGACAGGCCATCTGGGGCCAACGTCCTGACTTTC. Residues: CASSYPPDRPSGANVLTF.

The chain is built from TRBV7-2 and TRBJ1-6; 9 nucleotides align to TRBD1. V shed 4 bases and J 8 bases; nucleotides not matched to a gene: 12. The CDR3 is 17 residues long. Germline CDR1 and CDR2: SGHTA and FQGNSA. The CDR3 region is CASSSRGGDRAYSPLHF. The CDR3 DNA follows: TGTGCCAGCAGCTCGAGAGGAGGGGACAGGGCATATTCACCCCTCCACTTT.

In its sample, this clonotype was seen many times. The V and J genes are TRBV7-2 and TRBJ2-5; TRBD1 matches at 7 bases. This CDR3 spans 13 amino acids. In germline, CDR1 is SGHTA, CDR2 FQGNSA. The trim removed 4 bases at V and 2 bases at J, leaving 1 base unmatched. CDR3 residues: CASSSDRQETQYF. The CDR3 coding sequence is TGTGCCAGCAGCTCGGACAGGCAAGAGACCCAGTACTTC.

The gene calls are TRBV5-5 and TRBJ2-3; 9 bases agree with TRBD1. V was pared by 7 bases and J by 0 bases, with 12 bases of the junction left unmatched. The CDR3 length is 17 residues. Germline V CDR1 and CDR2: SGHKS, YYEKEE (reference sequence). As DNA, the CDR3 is TGTGCCAGCTACTGGGACAGGGTGACTGTTAGCACAGATACGCAGTATTTT. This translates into CASYWDRVTVSTDTQYF. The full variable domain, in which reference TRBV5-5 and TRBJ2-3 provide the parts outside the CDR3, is DAGVTQSPTHLIKTRGQQVTLRCSPISGHKSVSWYQQVLGQGPQFIFQYYEKEERGRGNFPDRFSARQFPNYSSELNVNALLLGDSALYLCASYWDRVTVSTDTQYFGPGTRLTVL.

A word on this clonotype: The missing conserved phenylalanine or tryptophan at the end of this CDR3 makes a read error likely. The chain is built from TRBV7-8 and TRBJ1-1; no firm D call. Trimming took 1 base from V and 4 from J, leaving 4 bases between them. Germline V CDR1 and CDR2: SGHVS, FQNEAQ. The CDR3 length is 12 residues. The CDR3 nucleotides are TGTGCCAGCAGCTTAGTAACCACTGAAGCTTTCTTG. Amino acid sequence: CASSLVTTEAFL.

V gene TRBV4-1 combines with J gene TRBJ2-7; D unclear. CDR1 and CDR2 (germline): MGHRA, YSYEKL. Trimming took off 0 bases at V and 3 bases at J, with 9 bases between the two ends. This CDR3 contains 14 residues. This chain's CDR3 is CASSQDFTDYEQYF. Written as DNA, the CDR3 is TGCGCCAGCAGCCAAGATTTTACAGACTACGAGCAGTACTTC.

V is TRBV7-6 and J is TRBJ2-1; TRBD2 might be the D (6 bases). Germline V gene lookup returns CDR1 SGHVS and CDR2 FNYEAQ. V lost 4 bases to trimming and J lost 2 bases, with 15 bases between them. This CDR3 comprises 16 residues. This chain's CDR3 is CASSSTGGATYNEQFF. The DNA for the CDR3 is TGTGCCAGCAGCTCTACCGGGGGAGCAACCTACAATGAGCAGTTCTTC.

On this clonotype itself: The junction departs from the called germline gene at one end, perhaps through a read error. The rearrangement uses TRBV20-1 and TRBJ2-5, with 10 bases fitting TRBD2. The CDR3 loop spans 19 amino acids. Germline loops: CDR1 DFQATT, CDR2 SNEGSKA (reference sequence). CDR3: CSDRDGLAGVLGNQETQYF. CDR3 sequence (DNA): TGCAGTGATAGAGATGGGCTAGCGGGGGTGTTGGGGAACCAAGAGACCCAGTACTTC.

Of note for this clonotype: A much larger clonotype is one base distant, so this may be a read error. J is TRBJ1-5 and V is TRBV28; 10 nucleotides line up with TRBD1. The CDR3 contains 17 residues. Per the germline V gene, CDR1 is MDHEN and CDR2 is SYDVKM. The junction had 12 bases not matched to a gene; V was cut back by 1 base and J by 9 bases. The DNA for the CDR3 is TGTGCCAGCAGTTTATCCCGGACAGGGGGGGGTTCGCGGCCCCAGCATTTT. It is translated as CASSLSRTGGGSRPQHF.

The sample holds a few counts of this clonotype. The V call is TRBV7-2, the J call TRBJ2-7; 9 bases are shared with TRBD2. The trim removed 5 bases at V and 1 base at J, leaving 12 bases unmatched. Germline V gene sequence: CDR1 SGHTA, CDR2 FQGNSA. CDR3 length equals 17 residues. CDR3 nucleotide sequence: TGTGCCAGCAGCCCCCAAGCCTCGCGGGGGGGTTCCTACGAGCAGTACTTC. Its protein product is CASSPQASRGGSYEQYF. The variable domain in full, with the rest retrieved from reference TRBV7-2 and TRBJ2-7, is GAGVSQSPSNKVTEKGKDVELRCDPISGHTALYWYRQSLGQGLEFLIYFQGNSAPDKSGLPSDRFSAERTGGSVSTLTIQRTQQEDSAVYLCASSPQASRGGSYEQYFGPGTRLTVT.

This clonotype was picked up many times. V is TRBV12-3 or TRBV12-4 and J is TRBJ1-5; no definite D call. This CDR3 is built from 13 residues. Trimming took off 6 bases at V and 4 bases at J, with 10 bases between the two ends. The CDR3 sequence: CASRSYLNQPQHF. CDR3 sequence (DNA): TGTGCCAGCAGATCATACCTAAATCAGCCCCAGCATTTT.

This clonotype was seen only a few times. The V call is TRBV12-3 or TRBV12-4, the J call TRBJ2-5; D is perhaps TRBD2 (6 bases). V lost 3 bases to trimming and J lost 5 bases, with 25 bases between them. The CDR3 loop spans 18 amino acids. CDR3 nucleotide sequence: TGTGCCAGCAGTTTTAAGGGTAGCGGCCCACCGGCTGGGGAGACCCAGTACTTC. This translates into CASSFKGSGPPAGETQYF.

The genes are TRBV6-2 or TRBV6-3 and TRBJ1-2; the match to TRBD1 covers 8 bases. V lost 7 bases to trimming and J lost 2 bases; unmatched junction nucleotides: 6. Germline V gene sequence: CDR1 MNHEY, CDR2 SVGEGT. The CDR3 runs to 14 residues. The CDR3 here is CASTGQGINYGYTF. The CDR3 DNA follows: TGTGCCAGCACCGGACAGGGAATCAACTATGGCTACACCTTC.

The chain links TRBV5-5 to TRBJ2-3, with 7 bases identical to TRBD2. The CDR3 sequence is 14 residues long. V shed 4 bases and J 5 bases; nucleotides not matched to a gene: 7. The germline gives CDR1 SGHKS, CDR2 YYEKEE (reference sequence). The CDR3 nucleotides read TGTGCCAGCAGCCGGGAGGACTATCTAGATACGCAGTATTTT. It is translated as CASSREDYLDTQYF.

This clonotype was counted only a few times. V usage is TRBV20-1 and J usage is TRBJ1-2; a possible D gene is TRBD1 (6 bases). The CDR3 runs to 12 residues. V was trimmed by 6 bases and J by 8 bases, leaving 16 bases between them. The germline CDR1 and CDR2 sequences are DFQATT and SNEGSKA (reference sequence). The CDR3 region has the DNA TGCAGTGCAAAAGGGGGTCTCGGGGGCTACACCTTC. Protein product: CSAKGGLGGYTF.

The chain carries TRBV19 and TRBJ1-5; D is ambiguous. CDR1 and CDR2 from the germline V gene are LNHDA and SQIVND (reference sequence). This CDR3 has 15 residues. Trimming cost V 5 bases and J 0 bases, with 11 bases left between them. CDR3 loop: CASSLEGLSNQPQHF. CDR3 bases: TGTGCCAGTAGTTTGGAGGGCCTTAGCAATCAGCCCCAGCATTTT.

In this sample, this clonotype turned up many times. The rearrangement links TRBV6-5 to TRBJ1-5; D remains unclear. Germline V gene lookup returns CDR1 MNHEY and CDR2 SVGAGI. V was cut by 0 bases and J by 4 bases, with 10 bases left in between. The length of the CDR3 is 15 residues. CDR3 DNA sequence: TGTGCCAGCAGTTACTCGTTGGAGGGTAATCAGCCCCAGCATTTT. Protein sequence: CASSYSLEGNQPQHF.

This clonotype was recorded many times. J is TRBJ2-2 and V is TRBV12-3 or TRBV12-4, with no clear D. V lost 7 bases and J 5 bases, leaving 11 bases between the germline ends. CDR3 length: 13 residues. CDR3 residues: CASTVVGTGELFF. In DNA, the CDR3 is TGTGCCAGCACCGTGGTAGGAACCGGGGAGCTGTTTTTT.

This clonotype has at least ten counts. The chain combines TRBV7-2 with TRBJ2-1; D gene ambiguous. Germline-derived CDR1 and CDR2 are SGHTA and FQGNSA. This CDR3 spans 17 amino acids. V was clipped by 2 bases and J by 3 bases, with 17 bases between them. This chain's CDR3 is CASSLQAPRRIYNEQFF. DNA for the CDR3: TGTGCCAGCAGCTTACAGGCCCCTCGACGGATCTACAATGAGCAGTTCTTC. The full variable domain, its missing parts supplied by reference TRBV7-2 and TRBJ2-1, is GAGVSQSPSNKVTEKGKDVELRCDPISGHTALYWYRQSLGQGLEFLIYFQGNSAPDKSGLPSDRFSAERTGGSVSTLTIQRTQQEDSAVYLCASSLQAPRRIYNEQFFGPGTRLTVL.